This T cell receptor beta chain was observed in a study of T cells in Graves' hyperthyroidism and ophthalmopathy. Diagnoses were made from clinical symptoms, serum measures (thyroxine and TRAb), thyroid ultrasound and orbital computed tomography. Trimming took 6 bases from V and 5 from J, leaving 11 bases between them. Germline values: CDR1 MRHNA, CDR2 SNTAGT. The CDR3 runs 13 residues. There were TCR beta CDR3 regions amplified from RNA transcripts. HTBI primers drove first-round RT-PCR of the TCR CDR3. TCRdb analysed the multiplex PCR reads with MiXCR anew, one entry per CDR3 protein. The sample lists roughly 570,000 distinct CDR3 sequences, about a sixth seen once, with approximately 7.4% in the top ten. This clonotype was counted only a few times.

The chain employs TRBV6-4 and TRBJ1-5; D remains unclear. The sequence was collected from a young woman with Graves' hyperthyroidism. The sequenced sample was blood. The CDR3 DNA is TGTGCCAGCAGCCCACAGATGGATCAGCCCCAGCATTTT. Encoded protein: CASSPQMDQPQHF.